The clone carrying this T cell receptor (beta chain) was seen a few times. The antigen is unknown. A single record per CDR3 protein comes from TCRdb applying MiXCR to the 5' RACE reads. This sample has about 400,000 distinct CDR3 sequences; 20% to 25% occur once, and the top ten carry roughly 8.7%. This record comes from a study of T-cell memory formation after mild COVID-19. Notes on the study in general: Most CD4+ clones that shrank were in CM and EM, while CD8+ ones turned up in EMRA. Pre-infection memory held some responding clones, suggesting pre-existing cross-reactive T cells responded.

The sample taken for sequencing was PBMCs or a T cell subset sorted from them (not recorded which). The clonotype comes from an adult woman who had mild COVID-19 (a few samples of this study predate the infection). Cell type and time point are not known.

CDR3 sequence: CASTPRELAGNEQFF. For the CDR3, the DNA is TGTGCCAGCACCCCCCGGGAGCTAGCGGGTAATGAGCAGTTCTTC. The rearrangement joins TRBV6-5 to TRBJ2-1; 8 bases line up with TRBD2. CDR1 MNHEY and CDR2 SVGAGI come from the germline V gene. The CDR3 has 15 residues. J was trimmed by 7 bases and V by 7 bases; bases with no gene match: 12.